The TCR beta chain described here comes from a study of CD8 T cells in Susac syndrome. Whole-study results and caveats: In its TCR sequencing and HLA analysis, the study acknowledged that the number of individuals was relatively small.

This CDR3 spans 13 amino acids. Trimming left V 3 bases short and J 4 bases short, with 8 bases between. Germline V lookup: CDR1 LNHDA, CDR2 SQIVND (reference sequence). In regard to this clonotype: Its antigen remains unidentified.

RNA was extracted with the RNeasy kit, and a quantity of roughly 0.5 to 1 ug was reverse transcribed using random hexamers. TCRdb independently ran MiXCR on the immunoSEQ multiplex PCR reads; one entry per CDR3 protein. The data contain about 150,000 distinct CDR3 sequences, about 90% of them singletons. Sequencing was carried out using CD4+ T cells from PBMCs. This receptor was taken from a human donor in good health. The rearrangement links TRBV19 to TRBJ2-3; no clear D gene. The CDR3 DNA follows: TGTGCCAGTAGTATTGCAGCGCCAGATACGCAGTATTTT. This encodes CASSIAAPDTQYF. Complete variable domain (other parts from reference TRBV19 and TRBJ2-3): DGGITQSPKYLFRKEGQNVTLSCEQNLNHDAMYWYRQDPGQGLRLIYYSQIVNDFQKGDIAEGYSVSREKKESFPLTVTSAQKNPTAFYLCASSIAAPDTQYFGPGTRLTVL.